This TCR beta chain was sequenced in a study of blood T cell repertoires in COVID-19. In the authors' methods: Quantification of nucleated cells was approximated via reference gene primer amplification. Profiled with immunoSEQ multiplex PCR; TCRdb holds only in-frame clones, not every one. The D gene and trimming were derived from the DNA, and the V and J assignments and clone size from that table. The sample has more than 250,000 clones, 88% seen once. There are 13 residues in the CDR3. V dropped 8 bases and J dropped 5; count of bases not matched to a gene: 12. Germline V gene data show CDR1 as GTSNPN and CDR2 as SVGIG (reference sequence).

J is TRBJ2-7 and V is TRBV30, with 7 nucleotides matching TRBD2. The sequence was obtained from a human donor in a cohort sampled during active COVID-19. Sequencing was carried out using peripheral blood. The CDR3 is CAGGDSPLHEQYF. CDR3 DNA: TGTGCCGGGGGGGACTCCCCCCTCCACGAGCAGTACTTC.